This TCR beta chain was captured in a study of T-cell reconstitution after alpha-beta-depleted transplantation in children. This clonotype was detected only a few times. Germline lookup yields CDR1 DFQATT and CDR2 SNEGSKA (reference sequence). V was clipped by 0 bases and J by 3 bases; unmatched bases: 8. The CDR3 is made up of 18 amino acids. TCRbeta library preparation incorporated unique molecular identifiers. One entry per CDR3 protein, called by TCRdb with MiXCR from the PCR reads. The sample holds around 600,000 distinct CDR3 sequences; approximately 17% are singletons and the top ten take 1.1%.

V gene TRBV20-1 combines with J gene TRBJ2-2, with 12 bases matching TRBD2. The TCR comes from a human donor who donated a stem cell graft to a child with acute myeloid leukemia. This specimen consisted of PBMCs from the stem cell graft donor, obtained from the stem cell graft. The CDR3 DNA sequence: TGCAGTGCTAGAGATTGGGCCACTAGCGGGGGGTACACCGGGGAGCTGTTTTTT. Amino acids: CSARDWATSGGYTGELFF.